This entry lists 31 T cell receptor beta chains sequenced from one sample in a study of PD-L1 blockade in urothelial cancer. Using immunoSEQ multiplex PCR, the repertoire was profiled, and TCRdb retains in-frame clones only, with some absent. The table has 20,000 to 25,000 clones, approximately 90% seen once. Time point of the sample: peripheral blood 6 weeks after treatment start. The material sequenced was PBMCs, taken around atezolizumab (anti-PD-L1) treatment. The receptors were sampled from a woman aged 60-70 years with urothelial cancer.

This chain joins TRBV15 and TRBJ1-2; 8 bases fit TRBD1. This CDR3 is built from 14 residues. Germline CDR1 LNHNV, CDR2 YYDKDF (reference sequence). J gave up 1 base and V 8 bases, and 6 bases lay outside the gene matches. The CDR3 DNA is TGTGCCACCCTCGGACAGGGACATAACTATGGCTACACCTTC. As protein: CATLGQGHNYGYTF.

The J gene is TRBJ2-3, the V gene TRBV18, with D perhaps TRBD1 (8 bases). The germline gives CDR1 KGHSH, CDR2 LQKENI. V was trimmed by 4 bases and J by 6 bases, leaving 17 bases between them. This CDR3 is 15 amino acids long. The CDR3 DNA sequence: TGTGCCAGCTCACACCGGACAGGGAGGGGGGATACGCAGTATTTT. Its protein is CASSHRTGRGDTQYF.

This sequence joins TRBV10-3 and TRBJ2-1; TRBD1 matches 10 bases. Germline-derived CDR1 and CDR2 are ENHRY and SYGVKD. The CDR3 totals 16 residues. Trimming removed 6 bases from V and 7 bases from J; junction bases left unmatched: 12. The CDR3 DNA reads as TGTGCCATCAGGGGCGACGGGACAGGGGAAAGTAATGAGCAGTTCTTC. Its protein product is CAIRGDGTGESNEQFF.

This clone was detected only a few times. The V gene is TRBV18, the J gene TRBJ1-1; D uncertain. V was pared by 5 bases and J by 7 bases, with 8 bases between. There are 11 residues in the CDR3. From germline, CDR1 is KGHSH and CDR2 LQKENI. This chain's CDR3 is CASSVSDEAFF. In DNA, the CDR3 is TGTGCCAGCTCAGTATCAGATGAAGCTTTCTTT.

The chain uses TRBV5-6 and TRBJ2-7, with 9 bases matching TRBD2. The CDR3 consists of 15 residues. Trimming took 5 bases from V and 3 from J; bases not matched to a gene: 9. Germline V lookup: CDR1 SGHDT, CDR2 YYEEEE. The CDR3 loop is CASSRPSGTHYEQYF. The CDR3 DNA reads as TGTGCCAGCAGTCGCCCTAGCGGGACCCACTACGAGCAGTACTTC.

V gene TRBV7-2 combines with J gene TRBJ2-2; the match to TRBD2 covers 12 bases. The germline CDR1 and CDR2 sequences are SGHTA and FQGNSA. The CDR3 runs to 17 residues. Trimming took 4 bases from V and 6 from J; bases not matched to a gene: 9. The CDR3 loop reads CASSSPGGLAGPGELFF. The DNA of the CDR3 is TGTGCCAGCAGCTCCCCAGGAGGACTAGCGGGGCCCGGGGAGCTGTTTTTT.

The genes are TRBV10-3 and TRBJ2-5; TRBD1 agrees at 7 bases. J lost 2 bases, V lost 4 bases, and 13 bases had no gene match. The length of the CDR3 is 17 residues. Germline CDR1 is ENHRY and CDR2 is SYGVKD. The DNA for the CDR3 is TGTGCCATCAGTGCGACCCGACTTCAGACAGGGCAAGAGACCCAGTACTTC. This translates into CAISATRLQTGQETQYF.

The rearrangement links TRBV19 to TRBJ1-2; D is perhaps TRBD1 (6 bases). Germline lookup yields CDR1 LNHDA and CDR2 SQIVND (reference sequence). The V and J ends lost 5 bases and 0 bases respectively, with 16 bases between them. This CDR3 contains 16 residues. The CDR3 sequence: CASSPQGGQANYGYTF. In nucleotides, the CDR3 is TGTGCCAGTAGTCCTCAAGGGGGTCAAGCTAACTATGGCTACACCTTC.

The CDR3 protein is CSGGRRDTQYF. The CDR3 DNA is TGCAGCGGGGGCCGACGAGATACGCAGTATTTT. The rearrangement joins TRBV29-1 to TRBJ2-3; weak D call: TRBD1 (5 bases). The V end was cut by 7 bases, the J end by 5 bases, with 10 bases between. The CDR3 has 11 residues. Germline V CDR1 and CDR2: SQVTM, ANQGSEA.

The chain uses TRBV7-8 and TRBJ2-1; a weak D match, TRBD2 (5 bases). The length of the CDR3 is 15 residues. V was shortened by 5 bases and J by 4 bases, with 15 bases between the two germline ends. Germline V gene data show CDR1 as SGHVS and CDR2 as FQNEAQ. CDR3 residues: CASSRAAGAYNEQFF. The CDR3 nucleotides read TGTGCCAGCAGCCGAGCGGCCGGAGCTTACAATGAGCAGTTCTTC. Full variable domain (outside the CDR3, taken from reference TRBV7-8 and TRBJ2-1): GAGVSQSPRYKVAKRGQDVALRCDPISGHVSLFWYQQALGQGPEFLTYFQNEAQLDKSGLPSDRFFAERPEGSVSTLKIQRTQQEDSAVYLCASSRAAGAYNEQFFGPGTRLTVL.

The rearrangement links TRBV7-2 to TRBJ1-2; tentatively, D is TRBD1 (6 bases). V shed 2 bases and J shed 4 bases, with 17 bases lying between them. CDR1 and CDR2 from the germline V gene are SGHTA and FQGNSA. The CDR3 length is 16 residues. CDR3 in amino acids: CASSLKRMTGGYGYTF. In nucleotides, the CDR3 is TGTGCCAGCAGCTTAAAGCGGATGACAGGAGGCTATGGCTACACCTTC.

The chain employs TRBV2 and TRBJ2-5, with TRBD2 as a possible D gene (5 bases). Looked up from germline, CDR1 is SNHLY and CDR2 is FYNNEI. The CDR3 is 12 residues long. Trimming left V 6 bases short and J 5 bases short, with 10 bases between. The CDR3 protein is CASRDLGETQYF. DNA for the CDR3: TGTGCCAGCAGGGACTTGGGGGAGACCCAGTACTTC.

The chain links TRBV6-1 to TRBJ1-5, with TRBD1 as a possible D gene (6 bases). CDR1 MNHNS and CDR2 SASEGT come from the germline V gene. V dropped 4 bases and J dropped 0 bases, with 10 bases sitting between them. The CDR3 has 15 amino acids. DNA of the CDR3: TGTGCCAGCAGTGCCTACAGGGCTAGCAATCAGCCCCAGCATTTT. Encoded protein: CASSAYRASNQPQHF.

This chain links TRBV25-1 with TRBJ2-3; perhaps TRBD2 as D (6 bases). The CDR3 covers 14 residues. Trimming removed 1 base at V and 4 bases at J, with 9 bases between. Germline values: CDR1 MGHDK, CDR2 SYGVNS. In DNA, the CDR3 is TGTGCCAGCAGTGAATGGGGGGTAGCAGATACGCAGTATTTT. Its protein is CASSEWGVADTQYF. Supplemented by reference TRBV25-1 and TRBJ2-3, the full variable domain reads EADIYQTPRYLVIGTGKKITLECSQTMGHDKMYWYQQDPGMELHLIHYSYGVNSTEKGDLSSESTVSRIRTEHFPLTLESARPSHTSQYLCASSEWGVADTQYFGPGTRLTVL.

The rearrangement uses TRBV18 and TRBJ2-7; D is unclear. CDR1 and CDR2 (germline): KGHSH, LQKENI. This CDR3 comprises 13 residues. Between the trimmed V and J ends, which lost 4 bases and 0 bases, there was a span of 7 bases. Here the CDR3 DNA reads TGTGCCAGCTCACGTCCTAGCTCCTACGAGCAGTACTTC. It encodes CASSRPSSYEQYF.

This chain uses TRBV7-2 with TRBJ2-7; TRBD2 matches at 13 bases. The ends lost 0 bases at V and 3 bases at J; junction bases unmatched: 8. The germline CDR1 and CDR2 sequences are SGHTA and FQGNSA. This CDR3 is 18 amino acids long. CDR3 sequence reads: CASSLARLAGGQGYEQYF. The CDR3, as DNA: TGTGCCAGCAGCTTAGCAAGACTAGCGGGAGGCCAAGGCTACGAGCAGTACTTC.

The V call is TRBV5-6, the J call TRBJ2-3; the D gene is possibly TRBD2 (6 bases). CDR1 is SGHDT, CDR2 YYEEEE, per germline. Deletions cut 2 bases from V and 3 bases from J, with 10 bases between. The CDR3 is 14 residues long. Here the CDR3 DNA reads TGTGCCAGCAGCTTAACGGGGAGGACAGATACGCAGTATTTT. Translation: CASSLTGRTDTQYF.

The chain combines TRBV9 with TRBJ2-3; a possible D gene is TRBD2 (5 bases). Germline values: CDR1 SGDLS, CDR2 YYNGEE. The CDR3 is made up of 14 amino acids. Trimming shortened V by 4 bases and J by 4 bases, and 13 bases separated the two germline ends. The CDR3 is CASSPTSMPDTQYF. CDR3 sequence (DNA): TGTGCCAGCAGCCCAACTAGTATGCCAGATACGCAGTATTTT.

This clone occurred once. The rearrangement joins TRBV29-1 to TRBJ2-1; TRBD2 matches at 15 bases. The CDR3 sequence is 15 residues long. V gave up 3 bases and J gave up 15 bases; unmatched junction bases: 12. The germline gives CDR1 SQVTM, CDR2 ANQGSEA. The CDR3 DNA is TGCAGCGTTGACTCCACCGGACTAGCGGGAGGGGTGCCGTTCTTC. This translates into CSVDSTGLAGGVPFF.

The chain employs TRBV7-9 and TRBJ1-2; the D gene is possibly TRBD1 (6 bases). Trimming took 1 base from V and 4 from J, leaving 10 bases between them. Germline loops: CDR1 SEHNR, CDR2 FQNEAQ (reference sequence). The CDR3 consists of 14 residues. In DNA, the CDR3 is TGTGCCAGCAGCTTAGTCACAGGGAGCTATGGCTACACCTTC. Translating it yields CASSLVTGSYGYTF. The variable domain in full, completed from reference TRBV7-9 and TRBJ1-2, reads DTGVSQNPRHKITKRGQNVTFRCDPISEHNRLYWYRQTLGQGPEFLTYFQNEAQLEKSRLLSDRFSAERPKGSFSTLEIQRTEQGDSAMYLCASSLVTGSYGYTFGSGTRLTVV.

The chain's CDR3 is CASSWGLAGGPTDTQYF. The CDR3 nucleotides are TGTGCCAGCAGTTGGGGACTAGCGGGAGGGCCGACAGATACGCAGTATTTT. The chain uses TRBV27 and TRBJ2-3; TRBD2 matches at 16 bases. Unmatched junction bases numbered 4, after V lost 4 bases and J lost 3 bases. CDR3 length equals 17 residues. Germline V CDR1 and CDR2: MNHEY, SMNVEV (reference sequence).

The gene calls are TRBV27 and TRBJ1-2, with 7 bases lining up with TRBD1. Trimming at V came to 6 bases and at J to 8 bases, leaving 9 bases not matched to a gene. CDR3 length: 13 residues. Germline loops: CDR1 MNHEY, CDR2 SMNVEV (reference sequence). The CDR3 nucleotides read TGTGCCAGCAGACCAACAGGGGCGGGGGGCTACACCTTC. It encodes CASRPTGAGGYTF.

The CDR3 spells CASSALGHEQFF. The CDR3 coding sequence is TGTGCCAGCAGCGCCCTAGGCCATGAGCAGTTCTTC. The J gene is TRBJ2-1, the V gene TRBV9; D is ambiguous. The CDR3 runs 12 residues. From germline, CDR1 is SGDLS and CDR2 YYNGEE. V lost 3 bases and J lost 8, with 9 bases in between.

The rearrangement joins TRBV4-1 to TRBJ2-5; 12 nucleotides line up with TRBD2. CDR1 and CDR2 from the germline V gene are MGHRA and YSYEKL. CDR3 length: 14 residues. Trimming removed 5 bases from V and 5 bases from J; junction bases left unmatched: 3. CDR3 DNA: TGCGCCAGCAGCACCCTAGCGGGAGGGGAGACCCAGTACTTC. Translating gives CASSTLAGGETQYF.

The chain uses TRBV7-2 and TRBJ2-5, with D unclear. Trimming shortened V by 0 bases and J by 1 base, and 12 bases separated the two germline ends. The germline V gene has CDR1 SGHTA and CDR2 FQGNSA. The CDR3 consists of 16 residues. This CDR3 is CASSLASRSSQETQYF. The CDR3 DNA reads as TGTGCCAGCAGCTTAGCGTCGAGGAGTAGCCAAGAGACCCAGTACTTC.

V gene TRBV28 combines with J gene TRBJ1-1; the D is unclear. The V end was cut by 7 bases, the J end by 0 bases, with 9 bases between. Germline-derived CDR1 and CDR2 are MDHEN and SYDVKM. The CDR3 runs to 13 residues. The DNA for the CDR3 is TGTGCCAGCAACGAGGGTGTGAACACTGAAGCTTTCTTT. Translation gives CASNEGVNTEAFF.

CDR3 sequence reads: CASENGGEQYF. CDR3 nucleotide sequence: TGTGCCAGCGAAAACGGTGGCGAGCAGTACTTC. V usage is TRBV6-1 and J usage is TRBJ2-7, with unresolved D. V shed 8 bases and J shed 6 bases, with 11 bases lying between them. The CDR3 extends over 11 amino acids. CDR1 is MNHNS, CDR2 SASEGT, per germline.

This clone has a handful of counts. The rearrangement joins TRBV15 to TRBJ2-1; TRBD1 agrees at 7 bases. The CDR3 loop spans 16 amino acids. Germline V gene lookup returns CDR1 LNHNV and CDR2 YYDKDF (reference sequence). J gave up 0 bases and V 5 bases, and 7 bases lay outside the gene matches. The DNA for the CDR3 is TGTGCCACCAGCGGGGCGGACAGGAGCTCCTACAATGAGCAGTTCTTC. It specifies CATSGADRSSYNEQFF.

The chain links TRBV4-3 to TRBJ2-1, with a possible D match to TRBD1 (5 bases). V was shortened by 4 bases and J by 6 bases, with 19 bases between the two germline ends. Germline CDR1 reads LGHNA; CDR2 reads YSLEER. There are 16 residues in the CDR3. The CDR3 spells CASSRTTTAKINEQFF. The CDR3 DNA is TGCGCCAGCAGCCGTACGACGACAGCTAAGATCAATGAGCAGTTCTTC.

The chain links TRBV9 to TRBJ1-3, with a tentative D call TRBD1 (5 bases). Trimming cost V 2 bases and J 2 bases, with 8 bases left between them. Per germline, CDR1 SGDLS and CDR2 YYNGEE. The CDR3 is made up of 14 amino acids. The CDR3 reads CASSVGQTGNTIYF. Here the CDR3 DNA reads TGTGCCAGCAGCGTGGGGCAGACTGGAAACACCATATATTTT. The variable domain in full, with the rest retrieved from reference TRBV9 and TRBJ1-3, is DSGVTQTPKHLITATGQRVTLRCSPRSGDLSVYWYQQSLDQGLQFLIQYYNGEERAKGNILERFSAQQFPDLHSELNLSSLELGDSALYFCASSVGQTGNTIYFGEGSWLTVV.

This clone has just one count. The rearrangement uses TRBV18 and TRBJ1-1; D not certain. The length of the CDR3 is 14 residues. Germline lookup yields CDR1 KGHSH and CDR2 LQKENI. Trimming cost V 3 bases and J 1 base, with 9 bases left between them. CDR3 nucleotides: TGTGCCAGCTCACCGGCAGGCCAGAACACTGAAGCTTTCTTT. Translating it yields CASSPAGQNTEAFF.